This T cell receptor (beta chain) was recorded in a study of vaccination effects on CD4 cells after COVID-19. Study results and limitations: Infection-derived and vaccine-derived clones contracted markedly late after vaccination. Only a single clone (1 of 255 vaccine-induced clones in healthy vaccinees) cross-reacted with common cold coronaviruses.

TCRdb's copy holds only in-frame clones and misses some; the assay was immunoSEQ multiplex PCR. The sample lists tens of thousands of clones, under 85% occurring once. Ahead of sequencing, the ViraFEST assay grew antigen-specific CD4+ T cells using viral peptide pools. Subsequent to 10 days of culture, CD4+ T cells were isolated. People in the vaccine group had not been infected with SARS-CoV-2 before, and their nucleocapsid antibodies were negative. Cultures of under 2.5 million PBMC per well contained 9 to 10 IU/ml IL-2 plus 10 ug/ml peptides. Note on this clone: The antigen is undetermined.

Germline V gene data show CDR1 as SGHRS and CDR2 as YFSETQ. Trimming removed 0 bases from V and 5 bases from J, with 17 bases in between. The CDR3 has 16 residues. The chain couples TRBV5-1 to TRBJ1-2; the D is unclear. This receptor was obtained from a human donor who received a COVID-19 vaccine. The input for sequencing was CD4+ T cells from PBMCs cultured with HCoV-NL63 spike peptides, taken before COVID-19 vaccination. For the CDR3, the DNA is TGCGCCAGCAGCTTGGGGAGGGCCCGAGGCTCTTATGGCTACACCTTC. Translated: CASSLGRARGSYGYTF.